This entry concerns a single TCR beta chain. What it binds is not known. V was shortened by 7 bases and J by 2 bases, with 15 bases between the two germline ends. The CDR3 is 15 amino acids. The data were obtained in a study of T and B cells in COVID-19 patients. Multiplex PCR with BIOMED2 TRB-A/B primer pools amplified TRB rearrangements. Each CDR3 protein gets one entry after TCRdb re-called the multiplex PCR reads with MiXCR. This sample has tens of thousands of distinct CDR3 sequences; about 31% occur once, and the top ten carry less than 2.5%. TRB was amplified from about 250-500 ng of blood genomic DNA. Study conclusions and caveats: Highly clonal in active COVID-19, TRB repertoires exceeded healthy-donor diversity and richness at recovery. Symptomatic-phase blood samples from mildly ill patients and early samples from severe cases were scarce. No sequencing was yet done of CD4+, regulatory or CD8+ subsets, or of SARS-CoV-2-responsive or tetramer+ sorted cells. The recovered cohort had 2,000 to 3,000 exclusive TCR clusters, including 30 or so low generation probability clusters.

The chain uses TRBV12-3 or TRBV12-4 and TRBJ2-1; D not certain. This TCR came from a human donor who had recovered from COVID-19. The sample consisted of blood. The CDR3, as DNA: TGTGCCAGCACCTCAACCAGAACTCCCTACAATGAGCAGTTCTTC. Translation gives CASTSTRTPYNEQFF.